This T cell receptor (beta chain) derives from a study of blood T cell repertoires in COVID-19. Trimming took 1 base from V and 5 from J, leaving 15 bases between them. Germline V gene data show CDR1 as MGHRA and CDR2 as YSYEKL. CDR3 size: 15 residues. Generated by immunoSEQ multiplex PCR, the TCRdb table keeps only in-frame clones and is missing some. The table records roughly 260,000 clones, approximately 83% of them present only once. This clone occurred once. The sample consisted of PBMCs or T cells enriched from blood (not recorded which). The genes are TRBV4-1 and TRBJ2-7, with D maybe TRBD2 (6 bases). The clonotype originates from a woman between 50 and 59 years old who had recovered from COVID-19. In nucleotides, the CDR3 is TGCGCCAGCAGCCAAGTAGAACGGGAGCTGAACGAGCAGTACTTC. The encoded protein is CASSQVERELNEQYF.